These 30 T cell receptor beta chains originate from one sample sequenced in a study of vaccination and CD4 T cells after COVID-19. The antigens these receptors bind are not known. Cultured CD4+ T cell DNA was sequenced using the Oncomine TCR Beta short-read assay. TCRdb analysed the PCR reads with MiXCR anew, one entry per CDR3 protein. The table shows roughly 11,000 distinct CDR3 sequences, with around 47% occurring only once. Treatment in this sample: roughly nine-day PBMC culture with coronavirus spike peptide pools or control peptides (ViraFEST assay). Sequencing was performed on CD4+ T cells from blood, cultured in vitro. These receptors were collected from a human donor who had recovered from COVID-19.

This clonotype was counted between two and nine times. V and J are TRBV6-1 and TRBJ1-2, with TRBD1 matching 7 bases. J gave up 6 bases and V 6 bases, and 7 bases lay outside the gene matches. Germline values: CDR1 MNHNS, CDR2 SASEGT. The CDR3 contains 13 residues. The CDR3 DNA follows: TGTGCCAGCAGGGGGGACAGCGGTAATGGCTACACCTTC. Translating gives CASRGDSGNGYTF.

This rearrangement joins TRBV7-2 to TRBJ2-3; 9 bases line up with TRBD2. Germline V gene data show CDR1 as SGHTA and CDR2 as FQGNSA. J was trimmed by 1 base and V by 3 bases; bases with no gene match: 8. CDR3 length equals 17 residues. CDR3: CASSLRGGPRGTDTQYF. The CDR3 DNA sequence: TGTGCCAGCAGCTTGCGGGGGGGCCCACGCGGCACAGATACGCAGTATTTT.

This clonotype occurred once. Here the CDR3 DNA reads TGCAGCGTCGGCTTTCTCTCTTCCTCTACGGATACGCAGTATTTT. Residues: CSVGFLSSSTDTQYF. The chain has TRBV29-1 and TRBJ2-3; D is unclear. The CDR3 has 15 residues. The V end lost 6 bases, the J end lost 6 bases, and 22 bases lay between the germline ends. Germline values: CDR1 SQVTM, CDR2 ANQGSEA.

The J gene is TRBJ2-1, the V gene TRBV7-8; D is unresolved. V shed 0 bases and J shed 6 bases, with 0 bases lying between them. CDR1 is SGHVS, CDR2 FQNEAQ, per germline. This CDR3 has 11 amino acids. The CDR3 nucleotides are TGTGCCAGCAGCTTAGCCAATGAGCAGTTCTTC. It codes for CASSLANEQFF.

The V and J genes are TRBV5-1 and TRBJ2-5; the match to TRBD1 covers 7 bases. This CDR3 spans 15 amino acids. The ends lost 4 bases at V and 1 base at J; junction bases unmatched: 7. Looked up from germline, CDR1 is SGHRS and CDR2 is YFSETQ. The CDR3 spells CASSTQQGIQETQYF. CDR3 sequence (DNA): TGCGCCAGCAGCACTCAACAGGGGATCCAAGAGACCCAGTACTTC.

In this sample, this clonotype turned up a few times. This sequence joins TRBV10-3 and TRBJ1-2, with a tentative D call TRBD1 (6 bases). V shed 4 bases and J shed 8 bases, with 23 bases lying between them. In germline, CDR1 is ENHRY, CDR2 SYGVKD. There are 16 residues in the CDR3. Here the CDR3 reads CAISGYQGGTVDGYTF. In DNA form, the CDR3 reads TGTGCCATCAGTGGATACCAAGGGGGGACCGTGGACGGCTACACCTTC.

This chain joins TRBV11-3 and TRBJ2-7; TRBD1 matches 7 bases. CDR1 is SGHNT, CDR2 YENEEA, per germline. The CDR3 is 14 amino acids. V was pared by 5 bases and J by 3 bases, with 7 bases of the junction left unmatched. CDR3 DNA: TGTGCCAGCAGCCCAGAGACAGGGAACTACGAGCAGTACTTC. It translates to CASSPETGNYEQYF.

This rearrangement joins TRBV27 to TRBJ1-2; 7 nucleotides agree with TRBD1. The ends lost 4 bases at V and 8 bases at J; junction bases unmatched: 7. Germline CDR1 and CDR2: MNHEY and SMNVEV (reference sequence). The CDR3 spans 13 residues. In nucleotides, the CDR3 is TGTGCCAGCAGTTGGAACACAGGGGACGGCTACACCTTC. Translated, it gives CASSWNTGDGYTF.

The V and J genes are TRBV10-3 and TRBJ2-2; no definite D call. Germline values: CDR1 ENHRY, CDR2 SYGVKD. The CDR3 runs 15 residues. V lost 4 bases to trimming and J lost 2 bases, with 11 bases between them. CDR3 nucleotide sequence: TGTGCCATCAGTGTTGGAGCAGGCAACACCGGGGAGCTGTTTTTT. This codes for CAISVGAGNTGELFF.

V gene TRBV4-3 combines with J gene TRBJ2-3; TRBD1 agrees at 9 bases. V was clipped by 2 bases and J by 3 bases; unmatched bases: 3. CDR1 and CDR2 from the germline V gene are LGHNA and YSLEER. The CDR3 sequence is 15 residues long. The DNA of the CDR3 is TGCGCCAGCAGCCAATGGACAGGGGAGACAGATACGCAGTATTTT. It specifies CASSQWTGETDTQYF.

This clonotype was seen only a few times. The chain uses TRBV6-5 and TRBJ1-2; D ambiguous. The CDR3 spans 14 residues. With 2 bases removed from V and 4 bases from J, the gap between germline ends came to 11 bases. CDR1 and CDR2 (germline): MNHEY, SVGAGI. In DNA, the CDR3 is TGTGCCAGCAGTTACACGGACGGATCCTATGGCTACACCTTC. This sequence encodes CASSYTDGSYGYTF.

The CDR3 bases are TGTGCCAGCAGCTTAGATACGGTCCGGACAGGGGAAGAGACCCAGTACTTC. Translated: CASSLDTVRTGEETQYF. This chain connects TRBV7-9 to TRBJ2-5, with 9 bases fitting TRBD1. The CDR3 length is 17 residues. Germline CDR1 reads SEHNR; CDR2 reads FQNEAQ (reference sequence). The junction had 9 bases not matched to a gene; V was cut back by 1 base and J by 3 bases.

The chain uses TRBV20-1 and TRBJ1-2, with D possibly matching TRBD1 (6 bases). The CDR3 runs 13 residues. Between the trimmed V and J ends, which lost 4 bases and 8 bases, there was a span of 17 bases. Germline-derived CDR1 and CDR2 are DFQATT and SNEGSKA (reference sequence). The CDR3 spells CSATRQAPGGYTF. In DNA, the CDR3 is TGCAGTGCTACAAGACAGGCCCCAGGGGGCTACACCTTC.

V gene TRBV18 combines with J gene TRBJ1-2, with D perhaps matching TRBD1 (6 bases). The CDR3 loop spans 14 amino acids. Trimming shortened V by 4 bases and J by 3 bases, and 12 bases separated the two germline ends. Per germline, CDR1 KGHSH and CDR2 LQKENI. CDR3 region: CASSRGQTYYGYTF. Written as DNA, the CDR3 is TGTGCCAGCTCACGTGGACAGACTTACTATGGCTACACCTTC.

In DNA form, the CDR3 reads TGCAGTGCTAGAGCCTCTGACCGGGCCCCAGGGAACACTGAAGCTTTCTTT. It yields the protein CSARASDRAPGNTEAFF. The chain combines TRBV20-1 with TRBJ1-1; D gene uncertain. The CDR3 length is 17 residues. Germline V gene sequence: CDR1 DFQATT, CDR2 SNEGSKA (reference sequence). Trimming pared 1 base from V and 1 base from J, leaving 19 bases between.

CDR3 protein: CASSEADGTGWVEQFF. CDR3 nucleotides: TGTGCCAGCAGTGAAGCCGACGGGACAGGGTGGGTTGAGCAGTTCTTC. J is TRBJ2-1 and V is TRBV2, with 9 bases aligning to TRBD1. Germline V CDR1 and CDR2: SNHLY, FYNNEI. The CDR3 is 16 amino acids. V gave up 0 bases and J gave up 9 bases; unmatched junction bases: 9.

This sequence joins TRBV7-2 and TRBJ2-5, with 8 bases matching TRBD2. From germline, CDR1 is SGHTA and CDR2 FQGNSA. The trim removed 5 bases at V and 4 bases at J, leaving 6 bases unmatched. This CDR3 has 14 residues. CDR3 DNA: TGTGCCAGCAGCCCCGGGGGGGTCAGAGAGACCCAGTACTTC. It codes for CASSPGGVRETQYF.

This clonotype was counted between two and nine times. The J gene is TRBJ1-2, the V gene TRBV5-1, with unresolved D. The V gene lost 0 bases and the J gene lost 5 bases, with 5 bases spanning the gap. Germline V gene sequence: CDR1 SGHRS, CDR2 YFSETQ. This CDR3 is built from 12 residues. DNA of the CDR3: TGCGCCAGCAGCTTGGAAGGGTATGGCTACACCTTC. It yields the protein CASSLEGYGYTF.

This clonotype has just a few counts. The chain uses TRBV20-1 and TRBJ1-4; 8 bases are a match to TRBD1. V gave up 3 bases and J gave up 10 bases; unmatched junction bases: 7. This CDR3 contains 13 residues. The germline V gene encodes CDR1 DFQATT and CDR2 SNEGSKA (reference sequence). CDR3 loop: CSARVTGDGKLFF. The CDR3 DNA reads as TGCAGTGCTAGGGTGACAGGGGATGGAAAACTGTTTTTT.

This clonotype came up a few times. The DNA for the CDR3 is TGTGCCAGTAGTATGGGGGGACAGGTTAATGAAAAACTGTTTTTT. Protein: CASSMGGQVNEKLFF. The gene calls are TRBV19 and TRBJ1-4; 8 bases are shared with TRBD1. The CDR3 contains 15 residues. Germline CDR1 is LNHDA and CDR2 is SQIVND (reference sequence). With 3 bases clipped from V and 4 bases from J, the junction kept 4 bases outside the gene matches.

This clonotype is judged medium-sized. The chain combines TRBV7-9 with TRBJ1-1, with unresolved D. Trimming took off 4 bases at V and 0 bases at J, with 15 bases between the two ends. The CDR3 totals 16 residues. CDR1 is SEHNR, CDR2 FQNEAQ, per germline (reference sequence). CDR3 sequence (DNA): TGTGCCAGCAGCTCCGTATGGCCGAAGCTGAACACTGAAGCTTTCTTT. Residues: CASSSVWPKLNTEAFF.

This clonotype is labeled as large. The chain has TRBV21-1 and TRBJ2-7; TRBD2, the table's D call, was not compared with the DNA. TRBV21-1 is shown as a pseudogene. The length of the CDR3 is 15 residues. The CDR3 loop reads CASSNRTSGTYEQYF. CDR3 in DNA: TGTGCCAGCAGCAACAGGACTAGCGGCACCTACGAGCAGTACTTC.

The rearrangement joins TRBV7-8 to TRBJ1-1; D perhaps matches TRBD1 (6 bases). Germline V lookup: CDR1 SGHVS, CDR2 FQNEAQ. Trimming shortened V by 3 bases and J by 3 bases, and 11 bases separated the two germline ends. CDR3 size: 14 residues. The chain's CDR3 is CASSFNRVDTEAFF. CDR3 bases: TGTGCCAGCAGCTTTAACAGGGTGGACACTGAAGCTTTCTTT.

This clonotype occurred a few times. The rearrangement uses TRBV15 and TRBJ1-1, with D possibly TRBD1 on 5 matching bases. Germline V gene lookup returns CDR1 LNHNV and CDR2 YYDKDF (reference sequence). V was clipped by 0 bases and J by 5 bases, with 10 bases between them. The CDR3 loop spans 14 amino acids. DNA of the CDR3: TGTGCCACCAGCAGAGATCTCGGGGGGACTGAAGCTTTCTTT. As protein: CATSRDLGGTEAFF.

The chain joins TRBV30 to TRBJ1-2; 9 nucleotides agree with TRBD1. The V gene end was trimmed by 1 base and the J gene end by 2 bases; junction bases not matched to a gene: 5. The V gene's germline CDR1 is GTSNPN and CDR2 SVGIG (reference sequence). The CDR3 loop spans 15 amino acids. The CDR3 DNA is TGTGCCTGGAGTGGAGGGACAGGGAGAAACTATGGCTACACCTTC. Amino acid sequence: CAWSGGTGRNYGYTF.

The chain combines TRBV11-3 with TRBJ2-1; D remains ambiguous. The CDR3 spans 13 residues. Trimming stripped 5 bases from V and 4 bases from J, with 9 bases between. The germline CDR1 and CDR2 sequences are SGHNT and YENEEA. The CDR3 nucleotides read TGTGCCAGCAGCACACAAACGTACAATGAGCAGTTCTTC. Protein: CASSTQTYNEQFF. The full variable domain, rest sourced from reference TRBV11-3 and TRBJ2-1, is EAGVVQSPRYKIIEKKQPVAFWCNPISGHNTLYWYLQNLGQGPELLIRYENEEAVDDSQLPKDRFSAERLKGVDSTLKIQPAELGDSAVYLCASSTQTYNEQFFGPGTRLTVL.

This clonotype was seen a handful of times. The CDR3 protein is CASSEEAGPEAFF. In DNA, the CDR3 is TGTGCCAGCAGTGAAGAGGCCGGACCTGAAGCTTTCTTT. V is TRBV2 and J is TRBJ1-1; D is undetermined. The CDR3 consists of 13 residues. Germline V gene data show CDR1 as SNHLY and CDR2 as FYNNEI. Trimming pared 1 base from V and 6 bases from J, leaving 9 bases between.

V and J are TRBV19 and TRBJ1-1; D is unresolved. This CDR3 is 11 amino acids long. The V gene's germline CDR1 is LNHDA and CDR2 SQIVND (reference sequence). The ends were cut back, 5 bases at V and 6 bases at J, with 7 bases in the middle. CDR3 sequence: CASSVSSEAFF. CDR3 in DNA: TGTGCCAGTAGTGTGTCCTCTGAAGCTTTCTTT.

This clonotype was seen more than once but under ten times. The gene calls are TRBV19 and TRBJ1-2, with D hard to call. The V and J ends lost 4 bases and 4 bases respectively, with 22 bases between them. Germline lookup yields CDR1 LNHDA and CDR2 SQIVND (reference sequence). The CDR3 has 17 residues. CDR3 in amino acids: CASSRVPRDIIVYGYTF. The CDR3 coding sequence is TGTGCCAGTAGTAGGGTCCCGAGGGATATTATTGTCTATGGCTACACCTTC.

The gene calls are TRBV6-1 and TRBJ2-1; the match to TRBD1 covers 8 bases. CDR1 and CDR2 (germline): MNHNS, SASEGT. The CDR3 runs to 15 residues. The trim removed 7 bases at V and 0 bases at J, leaving 5 bases unmatched. This CDR3 is CASTPGGASYNEQFF. The CDR3 DNA follows: TGTGCCAGCACCCCAGGGGGCGCCTCCTACAATGAGCAGTTCTTC.